Described below is a single T cell receptor beta chain sequence and its context. Its antigen is still unknown. The sample originates from a study of T cells after yellow fever vaccination. Findings of the study overall: In post-booster samples, most primary-vaccination clones reappeared (around 95% CD4, roughly 89% CD8). The secondary response was weaker but peaked faster, day 5 versus 15.

Germline V CDR1 and CDR2: KGHSH, LQKENI. There are 16 residues in the CDR3. V was trimmed by 1 base and J by 3 bases, leaving 12 bases between them. Each CDR3 protein is one row after TCRdb ran MiXCR on the 5' RACE reads. This sample has about 400,000 distinct CDR3 sequences, with 11% found just once. V usage is TRBV18 and J usage is TRBJ2-2; no firm D call. The sample here was PBMCs, taken on the day of the first yellow fever vaccination. The TCR originated in a man younger than 35 who received the YFV17D yellow fever vaccine. The CDR3 loop reads CASSPRSGPHTGELFF. The CDR3 DNA is TGTGCCAGCTCACCACGATCTGGGCCACACACCGGGGAGCTGTTTTTT.